This TCR beta chain emerged from a study of T cell repertoires in cytomegalovirus infection. General study points: What dominated the ex vivo response were HLA-C-restricted CMV-specific TCR beta clonotypes. Cumulated frequencies of public TCR beta families served to identify carriers of CMV plus the relevant HLA.

MiXCR was run by TCRdb on the reads, yielding one entry per CDR3 protein. The table lists around 100,000 distinct CDR3 sequences, around 45% of them singletons. In its sample, this clonotype was seen a few times. Its antigen is unknown. This clonotype was obtained from a human donor in good health (CMV status not recorded). Some clones in this sample may be carry-over from other donors' samples. Material: CD8+ T cells from cultured PBMCs, obtained from culture after CMV antigen stimulation.

The CDR3 bases are TGTGCCAGCAGCTCTTCCGGGACAACTGCCTATGGCTACACCTTC. Translation: CASSSSGTTAYGYTF. V gene TRBV7-2 combines with J gene TRBJ1-2, with a weak D call TRBD1 (6 bases). Germline CDR1 reads SGHTA; CDR2 reads FQGNSA. Trimming stripped 4 bases from V and 4 bases from J, with 16 bases between. The CDR3 runs 15 residues.